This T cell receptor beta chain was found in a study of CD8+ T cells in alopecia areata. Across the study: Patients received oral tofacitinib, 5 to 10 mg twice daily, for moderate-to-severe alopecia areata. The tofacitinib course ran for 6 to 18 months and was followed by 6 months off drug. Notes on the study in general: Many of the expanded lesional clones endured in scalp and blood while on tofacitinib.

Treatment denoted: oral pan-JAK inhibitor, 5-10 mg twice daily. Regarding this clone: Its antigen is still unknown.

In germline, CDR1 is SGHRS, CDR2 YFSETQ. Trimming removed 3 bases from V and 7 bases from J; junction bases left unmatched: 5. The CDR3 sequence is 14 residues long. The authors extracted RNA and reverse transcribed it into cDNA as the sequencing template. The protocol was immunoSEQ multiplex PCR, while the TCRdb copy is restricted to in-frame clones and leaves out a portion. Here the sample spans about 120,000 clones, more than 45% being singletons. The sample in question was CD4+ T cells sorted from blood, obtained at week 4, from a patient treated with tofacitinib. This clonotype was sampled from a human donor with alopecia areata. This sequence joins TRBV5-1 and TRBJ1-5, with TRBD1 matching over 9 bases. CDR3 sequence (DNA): TGCGCCAGCAGCTCTACAGGGGGCGGGCAGCCCCAGCATTTT. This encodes CASSSTGGGQPQHF.